This T cell receptor beta chain was sequenced in a study of shared clonotypes between healthy human individuals (dated by TCRdb to the early 2020s). For context, the study as a whole: The cohort included three men and a couple of women between 18 and 49 years of age. Each donor's leukapheresis produced roughly between roughly 0.85 and 10 billion PBMCs. For each donor, CD4 naive and CD4 memory were each run on three plates, CD8 naive on two plates, and CD8 memory on one plate. Different laboratories and diverse techniques were used to prepare libraries and sequence TCR repertoires, to increase sequencing depth and limit assay-specific biases. To estimate repertoire size and how much clonotypes are shared between individuals, the study performed deep sequencing of blood TCR repertoires from 4 to 6 healthy adults. Here is what the overall study found, with its caveats: Compared with non-shared clonotypes, the clonotypes found in all four sorted-subset donors had higher generation probabilities. Sampling was restricted to blood, and TCR repertoires in tissue are likely to differ from TCR repertoires in blood. Based on pairwise subsampling, the degree of clonotype sharing among donors was expected to be affected by sequencing depth. Rarefaction of sorted-subset datasets indicated incomplete sequencing despite the large sequencing depth. Because the study included only a small number of donors, the genetic and exposure-history diversity represented was limited. Sharing across a handful of donors was observed for approximately 4.6% of naive CD4, 3.5% of naive CD8, about 2.3% of memory CD4, and 0.4% of memory CD8 clonotypes. Naive subsets generally had larger estimated clonotype richness than memory subsets.

The donors were healthy, HIV-negative adults with no recently reported acute infections or vaccinations. Only Caucasian adults living in Nashville, Tennessee, USA were represented among the donors. CD4+ T cells were enriched by magnetic negative selection; naive cells were then positively selected on CD45RA, and the negative fraction formed the memory subset. After blood collection by leukapheresis, PBMCs were isolated using Ficoll-Histopaque density gradient centrifugation and then cryopreserved in the vapor phase of liquid nitrogen. Analytical flow cytometry was used to check the purity and quantity of every magnetically sorted T cell population. Each sorted fraction had its genomic DNA isolated and then quantified by UV absorbance on a Nanodrop 2000c. Using the deep immunoSEQ assay, TCR CDR3 regions were amplified from genomic DNA by multiplex PCR. Extracted genomic DNA from each cell subset was spread evenly across all wells of several immunoSEQ 96-well plates, with each plate serving as a replicate. Each replicate PCR for sorted subsets received around 0.2 ug genomic DNA, equal to some 32,000 T cell genomes. Purified libraries were measured with a Qubit 3.0 fluorometer, size-checked on a Bioanalyzer 2100, and measured again with the KAPA Library Quantification kit. A separate single-read 150-cycle Illumina NextSeq 550 flow cell was used to sequence each immunoSEQ 96-well plate. The authors processed their data as follows. Because the immunoSEQ output included only junctional sequences and no quality scores, the filtering could not be the same as the filtering used for full-length reads. Sequences were annotated with PyIR, a Python wrapper for IgBLAST v1.9, using IMGT germline references to assign V/J genes and CDR3. Reads were filtered out if the reads had weak V/J assignments (E-value above 1e-6), no CDR3, stop codons, out-of-frame junctions, or ambiguous translated residues. V3J clonotypes were defined by identical inferred V gene, J gene, and CDR3 amino acid sequence. To compute the percentage overlap between repertoires, the number of shared unique clonotypes was divided by the size of the smaller repertoire. Three approaches were used to assess repertoire richness: RTK rarefaction, the Chao1 estimator, and Recon v2.1 estimates of unobserved clonotypes. For all TCRbeta clonotypes obtained by the gDNA method from a handful of donors, generation probabilities were computed with OLGA. TCRdb carries this immuneACCESS record with in-frame sequences only. Its versions omit some clonotypes, under half of them owing to an unresolved V gene in the studies checked, with the rest unexplained. V, J and clone size are those of that table, while D and trimming were read from the DNA. Across this sample there are some 1,100,000 clones, with 78% seen only once. The ten biggest clones cover more than 0.5% of the sample.

As for this clone: The specificity of this receptor is unknown. Per-nucleotide qualities are absent, and no much larger clonotype sits a single base away.

Sequencing input: memory CD4+ T cells from PBMCs. The sample's cell subset or site label, decoded: CD45RA-negative fraction. This TCR was recovered from a man in his late teens or twenties in good health. Some clones in this sample may be carry-over from other donors' samples.

The DNA reads as follows: TGTGCCAGCAGCTTGGGACTAGCCCCCACAGATACGCAGTATTTT. This codes for CASSLGLAPTDTQYF. The rearrangement joined TRBV5-8 to TRBJ2-3; 7 bases in between match TRBD2. The CDR3 spans 15 residues, from the cysteine through the phenylalanine. The DNA shown is the 45-base CDR3, in frame from base 1. The germline V gene supplies CDR1 SGHTS and CDR2 YDEGEE. V loses 0 bases at its end and J loses 2 bases; junction bases beyond the gene matches: 3.